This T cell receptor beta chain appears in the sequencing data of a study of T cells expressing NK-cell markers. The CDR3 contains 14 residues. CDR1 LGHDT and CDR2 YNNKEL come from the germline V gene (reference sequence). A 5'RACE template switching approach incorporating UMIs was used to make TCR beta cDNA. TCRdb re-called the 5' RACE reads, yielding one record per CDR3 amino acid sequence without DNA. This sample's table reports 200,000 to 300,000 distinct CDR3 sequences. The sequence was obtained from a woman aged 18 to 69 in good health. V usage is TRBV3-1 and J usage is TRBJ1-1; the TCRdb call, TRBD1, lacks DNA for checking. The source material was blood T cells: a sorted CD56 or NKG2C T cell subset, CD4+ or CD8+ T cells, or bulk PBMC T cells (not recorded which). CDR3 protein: CASSPPGRGTEAFF.